This TCR beta chain stems from a study of blood T cell repertoires in COVID-19. Study-wide context: Samples came from the United States, Italy and Spain, spanning acute and convalescent COVID-19.

Per the original methods: Quantification of nucleated cells was approximated via reference gene primer amplification. The table came from immunoSEQ multiplex PCR; TCRdb's copy has only in-frame clones and leaves some out. The V and J calls and the clone size are those of that table, but D and trimming were determined from the DNA. The profile shows approximately 300,000 clones, more than 75% of them singletons. Which cohort a participant joined came from the clinical history participants gave. Recovered Cohort 3 donors showed two negative PCRs, clearance, or symptom resolution. This CDR3 region has 13 residues. Germline V gives CDR1 SGHDN, CDR2 FVKESK. With 2 bases removed from V and 14 bases from J, the gap between germline ends came to 13 bases.

The origin of this receptor is a woman younger than 35 who had recovered from COVID-19. Input material: PBMCs or T cells enriched from blood (not recorded which). The chain combines TRBV14 with TRBJ1-6; possibly TRBD1 for D (6 bases). CDR3 sequence (DNA): TGTGCCAGCAGCCAAATACAGGGAGCTACCCTCCACTTT. Protein product: CASSQIQGATLHF. Drawing the rest from reference TRBV14 and TRBJ1-6, the complete variable domain is EAGVTQFPSHSVIEKGQTVTLRCDPISGHDNLYWYRRVMGKEIKFLLHFVKESKQDESGMPNNRFLAERTGGTYSTLKVQPAELEDSGVYFCASSQIQGATLHFGNGTRLTVT.